This TCR beta chain was identified during a study of blood T cell repertoires in COVID-19. Study-wide context: Acute-phase and convalescent COVID-19 samples originated in the United States, Italy and Spain. Sources were T cells, B-cell-depleted T cells, or PBMCs; the material itself was cDNA or gDNA.

Germline CDR1 is KGHDR and CDR2 is SFDVKD. This CDR3 is 14 amino acids long. Losses at the gene ends were 12 bases for V and 3 bases for J; bases not matched to a gene: 10. As handled by the study authors: How many nucleated cells were present was estimated from reference gene primer amplification. This table comes from immunoSEQ multiplex PCR, and its TCRdb copy is limited to in-frame clones, with some not included. D and trimming come from the DNA, and the V and J calls and clone size come from that table. The sample yields under 130,000 clones, more than 75% seen once. The sample comprised peripheral blood. The source of this sequence is a human donor in a cohort sampled during active COVID-19. The chain is built from TRBV24-1 and TRBJ2-7; 10 nucleotides line up with TRBD1. The CDR3 DNA is TGTGCCTCGGTGGCCGGGACAGGGGTCTACGAGCAGTACTTC. Its protein is CASVAGTGVYEQYF.